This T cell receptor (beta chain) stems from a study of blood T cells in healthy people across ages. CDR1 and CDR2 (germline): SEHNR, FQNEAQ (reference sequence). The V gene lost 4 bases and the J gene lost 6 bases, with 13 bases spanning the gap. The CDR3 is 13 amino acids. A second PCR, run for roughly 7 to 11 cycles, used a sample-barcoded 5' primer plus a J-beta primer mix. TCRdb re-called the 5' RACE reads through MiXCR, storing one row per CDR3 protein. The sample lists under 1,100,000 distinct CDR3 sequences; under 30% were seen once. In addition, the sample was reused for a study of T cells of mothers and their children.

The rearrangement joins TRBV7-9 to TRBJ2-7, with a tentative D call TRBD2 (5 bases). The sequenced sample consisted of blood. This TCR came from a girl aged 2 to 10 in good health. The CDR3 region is CASSYQSDSEQYF. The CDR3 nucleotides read TGTGCCAGCAGCTACCAGTCGGACTCCGAGCAGTACTTC.